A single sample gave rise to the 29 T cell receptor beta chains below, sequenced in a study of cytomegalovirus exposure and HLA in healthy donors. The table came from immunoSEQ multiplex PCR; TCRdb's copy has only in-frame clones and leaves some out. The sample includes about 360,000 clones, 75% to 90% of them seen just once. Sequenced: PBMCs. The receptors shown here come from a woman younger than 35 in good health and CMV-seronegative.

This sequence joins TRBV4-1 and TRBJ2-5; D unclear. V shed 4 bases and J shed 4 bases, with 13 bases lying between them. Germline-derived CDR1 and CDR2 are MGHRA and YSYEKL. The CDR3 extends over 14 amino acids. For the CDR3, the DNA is TGCGCCAGCAGCCCCCCGCGAGCCGGAGAGACCCAGTACTTC. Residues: CASSPPRAGETQYF.

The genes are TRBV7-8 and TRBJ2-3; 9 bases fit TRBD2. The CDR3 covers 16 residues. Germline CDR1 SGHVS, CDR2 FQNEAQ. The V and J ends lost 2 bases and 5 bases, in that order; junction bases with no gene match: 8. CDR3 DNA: TGTGCCAGCAGCTTAAAGGCGGGGGGGCCTGGAGATACGCAGTATTTT. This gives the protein CASSLKAGGPGDTQYF.

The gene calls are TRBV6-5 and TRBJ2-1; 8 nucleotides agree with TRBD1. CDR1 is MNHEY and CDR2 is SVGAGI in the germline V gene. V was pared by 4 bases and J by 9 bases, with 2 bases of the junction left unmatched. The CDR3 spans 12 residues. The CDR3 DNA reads TGTGCCAGCAGTTCACAGGGGGGTGAGCAGTTCTTC. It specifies CASSSQGGEQFF.

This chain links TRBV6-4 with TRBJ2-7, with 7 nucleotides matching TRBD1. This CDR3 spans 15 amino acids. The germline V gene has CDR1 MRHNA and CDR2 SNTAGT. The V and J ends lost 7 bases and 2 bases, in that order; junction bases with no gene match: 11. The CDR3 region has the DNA TGTGCCAGCACCCCCCCCCTCACAGGGGCCTACGAGCAGTACTTC. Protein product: CASTPPLTGAYEQYF.

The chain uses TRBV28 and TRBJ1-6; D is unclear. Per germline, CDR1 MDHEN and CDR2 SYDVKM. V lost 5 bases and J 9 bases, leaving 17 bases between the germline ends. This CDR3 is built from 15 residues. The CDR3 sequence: CASSPTVRLLSPLHF. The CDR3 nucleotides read TGTGCCAGCAGTCCCACAGTTCGGCTCCTTTCACCCCTCCACTTT.

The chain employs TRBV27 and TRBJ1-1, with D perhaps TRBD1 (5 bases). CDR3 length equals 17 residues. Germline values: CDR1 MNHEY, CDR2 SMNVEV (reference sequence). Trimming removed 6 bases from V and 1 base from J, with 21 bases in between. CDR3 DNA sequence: TGTGCCAGCAGCCTAGGCGGGGGAGGGATAGCGAACACTGAAGCTTTCTTT. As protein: CASSLGGGGIANTEAFF.

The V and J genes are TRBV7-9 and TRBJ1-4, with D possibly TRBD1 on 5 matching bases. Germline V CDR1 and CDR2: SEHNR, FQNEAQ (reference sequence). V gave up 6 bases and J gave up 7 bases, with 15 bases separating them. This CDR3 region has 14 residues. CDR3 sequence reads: CASSSGGRAEKLFF. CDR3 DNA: TGTGCCAGCAGTTCCGGGGGGAGGGCTGAAAAACTGTTTTTT.

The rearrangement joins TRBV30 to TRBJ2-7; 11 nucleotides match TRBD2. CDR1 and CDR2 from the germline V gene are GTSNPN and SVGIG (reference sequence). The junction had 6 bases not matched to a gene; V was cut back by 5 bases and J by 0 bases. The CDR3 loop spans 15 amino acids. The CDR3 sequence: CAWAGLAASSYEQYF. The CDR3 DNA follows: TGTGCCTGGGCGGGACTAGCGGCAAGCTCCTACGAGCAGTACTTC.

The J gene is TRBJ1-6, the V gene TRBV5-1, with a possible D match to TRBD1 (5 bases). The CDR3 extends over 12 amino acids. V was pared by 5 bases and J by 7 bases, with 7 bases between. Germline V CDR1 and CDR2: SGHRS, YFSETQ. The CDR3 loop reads CASSGGNSPLHF. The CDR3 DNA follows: TGCGCCAGCAGTGGGGGGAATTCACCCCTCCACTTT.

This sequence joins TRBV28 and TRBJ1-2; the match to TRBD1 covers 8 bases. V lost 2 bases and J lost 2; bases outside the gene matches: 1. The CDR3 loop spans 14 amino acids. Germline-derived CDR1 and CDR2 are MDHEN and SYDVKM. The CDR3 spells CASSLQGANYGYTF. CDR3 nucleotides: TGTGCCAGCAGTTTACAGGGGGCCAACTATGGCTACACCTTC.

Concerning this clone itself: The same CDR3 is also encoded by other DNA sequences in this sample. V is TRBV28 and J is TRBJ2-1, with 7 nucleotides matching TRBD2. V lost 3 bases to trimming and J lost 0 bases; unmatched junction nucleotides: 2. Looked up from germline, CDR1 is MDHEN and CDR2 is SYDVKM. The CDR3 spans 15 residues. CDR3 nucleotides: TGTGCCAGCAGTTTCGGCGGGAGCTCCTACAATGAGCAGTTCTTC. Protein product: CASSFGGSSYNEQFF. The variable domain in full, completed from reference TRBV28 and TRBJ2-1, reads DVKVTQSSRYLVKRTGEKVFLECVQDMDHENMFWYRQDPGLGLRLIYFSYDVKMKEKGDIPEGYSVSREKKERFSLILESASTNQTSMYLCASSFGGSSYNEQFFGPGTRLTVL.

In DNA, the CDR3 is TGTGCCAGCAGGACTAGGATGAACACTGAAGCTTTCTTT. Amino acids: CASRTRMNTEAFF. The chain couples TRBV28 to TRBJ1-1; D gene uncertain. The CDR3 is 13 residues long. CDR1 is MDHEN and CDR2 is SYDVKM in the germline V gene. With 6 bases removed from V and 0 bases from J, the gap between germline ends came to 8 bases. The variable domain in full, completed from reference TRBV28 and TRBJ1-1, reads DVKVTQSSRYLVKRTGEKVFLECVQDMDHENMFWYRQDPGLGLRLIYFSYDVKMKEKGDIPEGYSVSREKKERFSLILESASTNQTSMYLCASRTRMNTEAFFGQGTRLTVV.

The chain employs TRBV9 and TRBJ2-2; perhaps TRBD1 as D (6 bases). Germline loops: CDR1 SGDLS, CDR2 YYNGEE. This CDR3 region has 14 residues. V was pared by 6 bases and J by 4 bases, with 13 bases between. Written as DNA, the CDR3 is TGTGCCAGCACAGGGGTCTCGACCACCGGGGAGCTGTTTTTT. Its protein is CASTGVSTTGELFF.

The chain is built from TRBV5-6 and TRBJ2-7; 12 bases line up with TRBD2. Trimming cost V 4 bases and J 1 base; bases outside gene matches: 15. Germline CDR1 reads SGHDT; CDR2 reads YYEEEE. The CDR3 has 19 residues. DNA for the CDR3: TGTGCCAGCAGCCTTCGGACTAGCGGGGTGACCCTTTTATCCTACGAGCAGTACTTC. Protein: CASSLRTSGVTLLSYEQYF. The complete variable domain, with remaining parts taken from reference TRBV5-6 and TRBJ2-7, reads DAGVTQSPTHLIKTRGQQVTLRCSPKSGHDTVSWYQQALGQGPQFIFQYYEEEERQRGNFPDRFSGHQFPNYSSELNVNALLLGDSALYLCASSLRTSGVTLLSYEQYFGPGTRLTVT.

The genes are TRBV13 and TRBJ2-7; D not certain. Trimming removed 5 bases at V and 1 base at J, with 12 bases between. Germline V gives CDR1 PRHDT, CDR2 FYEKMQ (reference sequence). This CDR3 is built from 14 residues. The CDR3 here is CASSPTTESYEQYF. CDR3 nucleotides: TGTGCCAGCAGCCCGACAACAGAATCCTACGAGCAGTACTTC.

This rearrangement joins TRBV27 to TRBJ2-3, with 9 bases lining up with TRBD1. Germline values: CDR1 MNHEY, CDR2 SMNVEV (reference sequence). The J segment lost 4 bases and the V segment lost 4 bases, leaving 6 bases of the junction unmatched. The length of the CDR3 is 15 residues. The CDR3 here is CASSYTGGDADTQYF. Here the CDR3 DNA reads TGTGCCAGCAGTTATACAGGGGGCGACGCAGATACGCAGTATTTT.

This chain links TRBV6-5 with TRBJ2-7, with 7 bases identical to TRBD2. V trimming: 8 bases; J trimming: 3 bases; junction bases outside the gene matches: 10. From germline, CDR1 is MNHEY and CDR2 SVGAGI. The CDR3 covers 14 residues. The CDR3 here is CASSPGTTLYEQYF. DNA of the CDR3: TGTGCCAGCTCGCCCGGGACTACCCTCTACGAGCAGTACTTC.

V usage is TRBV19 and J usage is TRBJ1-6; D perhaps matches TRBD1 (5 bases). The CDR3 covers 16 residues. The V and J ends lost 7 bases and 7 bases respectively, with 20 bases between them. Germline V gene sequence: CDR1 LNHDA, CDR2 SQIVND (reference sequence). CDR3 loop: CASIIPPGRGNSPLHF. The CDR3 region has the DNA TGTGCCAGTATCATCCCCCCAGGGAGGGGAAATTCACCCCTCCACTTT.

This CDR3 is CASSFDGQTNSPLHF. For the CDR3, the DNA is TGTGCCAGCAGTTTTGACGGACAGACGAATTCACCCCTCCACTTT. The rearrangement links TRBV6-6 to TRBJ1-6, with a weak D call TRBD1 (6 bases). The V end was cut by 4 bases, the J end by 7 bases, with 14 bases between. CDR3 length equals 15 residues. Germline V gene data show CDR1 as MNHNY and CDR2 as SVGAGI (reference sequence).

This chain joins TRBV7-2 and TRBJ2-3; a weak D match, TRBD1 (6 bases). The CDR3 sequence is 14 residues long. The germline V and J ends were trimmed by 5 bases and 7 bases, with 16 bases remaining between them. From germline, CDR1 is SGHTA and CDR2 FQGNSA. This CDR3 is CASSGGWGQNTQYF. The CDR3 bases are TGTGCCAGCAGCGGAGGATGGGGGCAAAATACGCAGTATTTT.

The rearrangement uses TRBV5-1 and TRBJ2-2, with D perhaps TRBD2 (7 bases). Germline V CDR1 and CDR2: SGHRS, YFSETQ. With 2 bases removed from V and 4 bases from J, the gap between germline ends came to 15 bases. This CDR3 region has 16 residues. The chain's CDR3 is CASSFGGLYGTGELFF. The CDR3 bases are TGCGCCAGCAGCTTCGGGGGGCTTTACGGCACCGGGGAGCTGTTTTTT.

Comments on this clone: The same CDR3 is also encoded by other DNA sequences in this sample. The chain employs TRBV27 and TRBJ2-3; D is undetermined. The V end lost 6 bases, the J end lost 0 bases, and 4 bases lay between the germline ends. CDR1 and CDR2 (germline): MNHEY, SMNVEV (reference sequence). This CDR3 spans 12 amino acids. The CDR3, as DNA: TGTGCCAGCAGCCCTAGCACAGATACGCAGTATTTT. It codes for CASSPSTDTQYF.

CDR3 in amino acids: CASRAGYYYNSPLHF. For the CDR3, the DNA is TGTGCCAGCAGGGCCGGGTACTACTATAATTCACCCCTCCACTTT. The chain uses TRBV25-1 and TRBJ1-6; D gene ambiguous. Trimming left V 6 bases short and J 3 bases short, with 12 bases between. The CDR3 loop spans 15 amino acids. Germline values: CDR1 MGHDK, CDR2 SYGVNS.

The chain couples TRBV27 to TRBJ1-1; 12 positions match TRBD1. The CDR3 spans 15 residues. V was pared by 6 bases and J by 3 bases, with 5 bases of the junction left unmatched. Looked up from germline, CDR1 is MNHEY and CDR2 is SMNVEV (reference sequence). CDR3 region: CASSRDRGPYTEAFF. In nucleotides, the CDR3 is TGTGCCAGCAGCCGGGACAGGGGGCCTTACACTGAAGCTTTCTTT.

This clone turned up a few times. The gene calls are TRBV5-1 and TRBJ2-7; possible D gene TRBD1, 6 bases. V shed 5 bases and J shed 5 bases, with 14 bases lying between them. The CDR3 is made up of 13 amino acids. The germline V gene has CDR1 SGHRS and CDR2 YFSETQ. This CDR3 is CASRPTGWDEQYF. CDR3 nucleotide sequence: TGCGCCAGCAGACCAACAGGGTGGGACGAGCAGTACTTC.

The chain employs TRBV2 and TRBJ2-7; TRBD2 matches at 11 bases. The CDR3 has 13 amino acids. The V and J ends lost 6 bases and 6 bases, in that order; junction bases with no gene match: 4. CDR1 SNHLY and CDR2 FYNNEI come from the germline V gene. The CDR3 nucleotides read TGTGCCAGCAGAACTAGCGGGAGCCCCGAGCAGTACTTC. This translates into CASRTSGSPEQYF.

The CDR3 sequence is CASSDQRGGFETQYF. CDR3 bases: TGTGCCAGTAGTGACCAGCGGGGGGGCTTCGAGACCCAGTACTTC. This sequence joins TRBV19 and TRBJ2-5; 10 bases are a match to TRBD2. This CDR3 region has 15 residues. V was clipped by 5 bases and J by 5 bases; unmatched bases: 8. The V gene's germline CDR1 is LNHDA and CDR2 SQIVND (reference sequence). Full variable domain (missing parts from reference TRBV19 and TRBJ2-5): DGGITQSPKYLFRKEGQNVTLSCEQNLNHDAMYWYRQDPGQGLRLIYYSQIVNDFQKGDIAEGYSVSREKKESFPLTVTSAQKNPTAFYLCASSDQRGGFETQYFGPGTRLLVL.

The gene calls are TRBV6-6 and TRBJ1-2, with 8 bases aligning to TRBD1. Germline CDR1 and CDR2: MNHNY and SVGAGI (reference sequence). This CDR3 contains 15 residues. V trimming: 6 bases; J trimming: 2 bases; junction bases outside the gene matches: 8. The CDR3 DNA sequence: TGTGCCAGCAGCCCGGACAGGGCGGAGAACTATGGCTACACCTTC. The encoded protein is CASSPDRAENYGYTF.

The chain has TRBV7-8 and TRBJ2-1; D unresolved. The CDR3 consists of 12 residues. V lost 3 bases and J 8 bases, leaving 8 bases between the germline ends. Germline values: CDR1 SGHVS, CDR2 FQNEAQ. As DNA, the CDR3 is TGTGCCAGCAGCTTCGGCGGCTATGAGCAGTTCTTC. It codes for CASSFGGYEQFF.